The source of this TCR beta chain is a study of blood T cell repertoires in COVID-19. Across the study: T cells, B-cell-depleted T cells, or PBMCs provided the cDNA or gDNA that served as material.

As processed by the authors: The assay estimated nucleated cells by amplifying reference gene primers. TCRdb's table, derived via immunoSEQ multiplex PCR, lists solely in-frame clones and lacks some. V, J and clone size are taken as reported in that table, and D and trimming were inferred from the DNA itself. The table shows around 110,000 clones, with 70% to 90% occurring only once. The CDR3 contains 13 residues. V lost 6 bases and J lost 8, with 16 bases in between. The chain recombines TRBV12-3 or TRBV12-4 with TRBJ1-2, with D unclear. Sequences were obtained from peripheral blood. The sequence derives from a man aged 30-40 years with acute or convalescent COVID-19. CDR3 bases: TGTGCCAGCAGCCCCCTTGGAGTAAGAGGCTACACCTTC. This sequence encodes CASSPLGVRGYTF.